This TCR beta chain was sequenced in a study of CD8 T cells in Susac syndrome. CD8+ and CD4+ T cells taken from blood had their TCR beta sequenced. The length of the CDR3 is 13 residues. The germline gives CDR1 DFQATT, CDR2 SNEGSKA (reference sequence). V lost 6 bases, J lost 2 bases, and 14 bases lay in between. Study outcomes and limitations: It was acknowledged in the study that the number of individuals who were included in its TCR sequencing and HLA analysis was relatively small.

RNA amounts of roughly 0.5 to 1 ug underwent reverse transcription with random hexamers. Amplification of TCR beta CDR3 used immunoSEQ multiplex PCR across 54 Vbeta and 13 Jbeta. From the immunoSEQ multiplex PCR reads, TCRdb called clonotypes with MiXCR, one entry per CDR3 protein. The table records about 400,000 distinct CDR3 sequences, approximately 85% of them present only once. Details on this clonotype: Antigen: not known.

The chain joins TRBV20-1 to TRBJ2-7; the D call may be TRBD1 or TRBD2 (5 bases each). The TCR was taken from a human donor with multiple sclerosis. The sample consisted of CD8+ T cells from PBMCs. The CDR3 here is CSAQGVHPYEQYF. DNA of the CDR3: TGCAGTGCCCAGGGAGTGCATCCCTACGAGCAGTACTTC.